The T cell receptor beta chain described here comes from a study of monozygotic twins with inflammatory bowel disease. Findings of the study overall: Healthy co-twins exceeded IBD patients in TCRbeta diversity as measured by inverse Simpson. Variability may have been added to patient repertoires by differing immunosuppressive treatments.

A total RNA quantity of roughly 3.5 ug went into each TCR library. Amplification of TCRalpha and TCRbeta cDNA involved two nested PCRs that ran for roughly 15 and 9 cycles. TCRdb re-called the 5' RACE reads and gives one entry per CDR3 protein, without DNA. The sample table includes around 400,000 distinct CDR3 sequences. Germline assignment: CDR1 SGHRS and CDR2 YFSETQ. The CDR3 has 15 amino acids. Concerning this clonotype itself: Its antigen is as yet unknown.

The chain has TRBV5-1 and TRBJ2-7. Input material: blood. The sequence derives from a human donor with ulcerative colitis or Crohn's disease, or a healthy co-twin of an affected twin (not recorded which). The chain's CDR3 is CASSLGNNGLGEQYF.